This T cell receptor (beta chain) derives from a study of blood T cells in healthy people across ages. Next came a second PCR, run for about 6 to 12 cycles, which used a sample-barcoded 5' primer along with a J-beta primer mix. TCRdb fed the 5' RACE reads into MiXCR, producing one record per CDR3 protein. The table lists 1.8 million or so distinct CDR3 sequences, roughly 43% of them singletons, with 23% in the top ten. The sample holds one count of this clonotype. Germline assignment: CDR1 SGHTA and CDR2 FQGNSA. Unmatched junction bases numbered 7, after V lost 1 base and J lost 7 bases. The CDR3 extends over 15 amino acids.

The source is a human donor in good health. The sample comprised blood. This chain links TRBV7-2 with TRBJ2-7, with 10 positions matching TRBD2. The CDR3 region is CASSLEASGGNEQYF. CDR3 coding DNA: TGTGCCAGCAGCTTAGAAGCTAGCGGGGGTAATGAGCAGTACTTC. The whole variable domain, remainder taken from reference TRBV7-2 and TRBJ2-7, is GAGVSQSPSNKVTEKGKDVELRCDPISGHTALYWYRQSLGQGLEFLIYFQGNSAPDKSGLPSDRFSAERTGGSVSTLTIQRTQQEDSAVYLCASSLEASGGNEQYFGPGTRLTVT.